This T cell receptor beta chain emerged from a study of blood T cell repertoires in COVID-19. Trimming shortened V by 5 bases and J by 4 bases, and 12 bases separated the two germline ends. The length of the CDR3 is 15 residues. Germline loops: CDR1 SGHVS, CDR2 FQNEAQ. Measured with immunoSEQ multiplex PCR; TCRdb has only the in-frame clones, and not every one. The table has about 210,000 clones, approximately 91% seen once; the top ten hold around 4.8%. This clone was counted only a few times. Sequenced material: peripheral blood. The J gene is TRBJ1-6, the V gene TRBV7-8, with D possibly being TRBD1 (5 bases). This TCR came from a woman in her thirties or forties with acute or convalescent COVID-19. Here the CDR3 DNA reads TGTGCCAGCAGCCCACAGGAGATGTATAATTCACCCCTCCACTTT. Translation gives CASSPQEMYNSPLHF. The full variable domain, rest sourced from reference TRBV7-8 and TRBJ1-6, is GAGVSQSPRYKVAKRGQDVALRCDPISGHVSLFWYQQALGQGPEFLTYFQNEAQLDKSGLPSDRFFAERPEGSVSTLKIQRTQQEDSAVYLCASSPQEMYNSPLHFGNGTRLTVT.